This is a list of T cell receptor beta chains from one sample in a study of Ad26.COV2.S vaccination and SARS-CoV-2 variants. Clones were read by immunoSEQ multiplex PCR, and TCRdb kept only the in-frame ones, dropping some. The repertoire holds fewer than 900,000 clones, with roughly 90% as singletons. Sequences were derived from peripheral blood, sampled in a trial of Ad26.COV2.S vaccine versus placebo. Receptors originate from a person between 18 and 60 years old who received the Ad26.COV2.S COVID-19 vaccine or a placebo. Each CDR3 is given with its conserved first and last residue. Each record gives: D gene, V gene, clone size, J gene, CDR3 DNA, CDR3 protein. The D gene is left open where the match is weak. A row's size may be missing; if present it is once, few, many or a size class.

NA	TRBV7-9	NA	TRBJ2-5	TGTGCCAGCAGCTTACAGGGCTCGGAGACCCAGTACTTC	CASSLQGSETQYF
NA	TRBV19	NA	TRBJ2-1	TGTGCCAGTAGTATAGATCCCGTGACGGAGGGCCCGTACAATGAGCAGTTCTTC	CASSIDPVTEGPYNEQFF
NA	TRBV5-1	once	TRBJ2-7	TGCGCCAGCAGCTTGGGCTTGTTTGGGGACGAGCAGTACTTC	CASSLGLFGDEQYF
TRBD1	TRBV6-6	NA	TRBJ1-5	TGTGCCAGCAGTTCGATCACAGGGGGCAGACAGCCCCAGCATTTT	CASSSITGGRQPQHF
NA	TRBV7-2	NA	TRBJ1-1	TGTGCCAGCAGCTTCCGGGACCGGAACACTGAAGCTTTCTTT	CASSFRDRNTEAFF
NA	TRBV7-2	once	TRBJ2-7	TGTGCCAGCAGCACGGGACTCGCCGCCTACGAGCAGTACTTC	CASSTGLAAYEQYF
TRBD2	TRBV3-1/TRBV3-2	NA	TRBJ2-5	TGTGCCAGCAGCCAAGAACACGGACTAGTTTCGGAGACCCAGTACTTC	CASSQEHGLVSETQYF
NA	TRBV30	NA	TRBJ2-7	TGTGCCTGGAGTCCTAGCGGAGGGGGGCTCTACGAGCAGTACTTC	CAWSPSGGGLYEQYF
NA	TRBV24-1	NA	TRBJ1-2	TGTGCCACCAGTGACCTGGAGAGGCTCTACACCTTC	CATSDLERLYTF
TRBD2	TRBV2	NA	TRBJ2-5	TGTGCCAGCTCTGGATTAGCGGGTGAAGAGACCCAGTACTTC	CASSGLAGEETQYF
TRBD2	TRBV11-3	NA	TRBJ2-2	TGTGCCAGCAGCTTAAGTCGAAGCGGGACTAGCCTTAACACCGGGGAGCTGTTTTTT	CASSLSRSGTSLNTGELFF
NA	TRBV7-9	NA	TRBJ2-3	TGTGCCAGCAGCACGGACCTGGGGTTGGGTACGCAGTATTTT	CASSTDLGLGTQYF
NA	TRBV30	NA	TRBJ2-3	TGTGCCTTTGATACCTCCACAGATACGCAGTATTTT	CAFDTSTDTQYF